This TCR beta chain was sequenced for a study of shared clonotypes between healthy human individuals (TCRdb year 2020). In terms of the full investigation: The cohort comprised two women and a few men aged 18 to 49 years. For each donor, CD4 naive and CD4 memory were each given three plates, CD8 naive was given two plates, and CD8 memory was given one plate. To estimate repertoire size and how much clonotype sharing occurs between individuals, the study deeply sequenced the blood TCR repertoires of 4 to 6 healthy adults. Different laboratories and diverse techniques were used to prepare libraries and sequence TCR repertoires, to increase sequencing depth and limit assay-specific biases. Leukapheresis yielded between about 0.8 and 8.9 billion PBMCs per donor. Results the study describes overall, beyond this receptor: When a handful of donors were compared, the shared fraction of clonotypes was about 5% for naive CD4, 3.5% for naive CD8, 2.3% for memory CD4, and 0.4% for memory CD8. Compared with non-shared clonotypes, clonotypes shared by all four sorted-subset donors had higher generation probabilities. Pairwise subsampling led to the expectation that sequencing depth would affect the degree of clonotype sharing among donors. Sampling was limited to blood, and TCR repertoires in tissue likely differ from TCR repertoires in blood. Because the study included a small number of donors, the genetic and exposure-history diversity represented was limited. Naive subsets generally had larger estimated clonotype richness than memory subsets did. Even with the large sequencing depth, rarefaction of the sorted-subset datasets indicated that sequencing was incomplete.

Using the deep immunoSEQ assay, multiplex PCR amplified TCR CDR3 regions from genomic DNA. Extracted genomic DNA from each cell subset was distributed evenly across all wells of several immunoSEQ 96-well plates, and each plate was treated as a replicate. For sorted subsets, each replicate PCR was loaded with around 200 ng genomic DNA, equivalent to about 30,000 T cell genomes. The purified libraries were quantified using a Qubit 3.0 fluorometer, sized with a Bioanalyzer 2100, and then quantified again using the KAPA Library Quantification kit. A separate single-read 150-cycle Illumina NextSeq 550 flow cell was used to sequence each immunoSEQ 96-well plate. The study's own analysis went as follows. Because the immunoSEQ output held only junctional sequences and lacked quality scores, the filtering could not match the filtering applied to full-length reads. To assign V/J genes and CDR3, sequences were annotated using PyIR, a Python wrapper for IgBLAST v1.9, with IMGT germline references. Any read was removed if the V/J assignment was weak (E-value above 1e-6), the CDR3 was missing, or the read contained stop codons, out-of-frame junctions, or ambiguous translated residues. A V3J clonotype was defined by an identical inferred V gene, J gene, and CDR3 amino acid sequence. Percentage overlap between repertoires was computed as shared unique clonotypes divided by the size of the smaller repertoire. Repertoire richness was assessed with RTK rarefaction, the Chao1 estimator, and Recon v2.1 estimates of unobserved clonotypes. OLGA was used to compute generation probabilities for all TCRbeta clonotypes that the gDNA method yielded from several donors. TCRdb mirrors the immuneACCESS table, restricted to in-frame sequences. Some clones are absent from its copies; in checked studies, under half trace to an unresolved V gene, and the reason for the others is unknown. That table furnishes V, J and clone size, whereas the DNA furnished D and trimming. This sample lists approximately 2.4 million clones; more than 90% were detected once. Over 0.1% of the sample comes from the top ten.

Healthy HIV-negative adults with no recently reported acute infections or vaccinations were included as donors. Every donor was a Caucasian adult residing in Nashville, Tennessee, USA. Magnetic negative selection was used to enrich CD4+ T cells, after which naive cells were positively selected on CD45RA and the negative fraction became the memory subset. Blood was collected by leukapheresis, and PBMCs were isolated by Ficoll-Histopaque density gradient centrifugation and then cryopreserved in liquid nitrogen vapor phase. Analytical flow cytometry was used to check the purity and quantity of each magnetically sorted T cell population. Each sorted fraction had its genomic DNA isolated and then quantified by UV absorbance on a Nanodrop 2000c. Regarding this clone: Its antigen remains undetermined. No base-level quality is on record; no much larger clone is a single base apart.

From cysteine to phenylalanine, the CDR3 is 15 amino acids long. Only the CDR3 portion is preserved as DNA: 45 bases, with reading frame beginning at the first base. Based on the germline V gene (reference sequence), the CDR1 and CDR2 sequences are MNHEY and SMNVEV. V was cut back by 6 bases and J by 9 bases, leaving a gap of 18 bases between them. This sequence originates from a man younger than 35 in good health. The chain employs TRBV27 and TRBJ1-6, with the D gene call left open. What was sequenced was naive CD4+ T cells sorted from blood. Reading the label with the study, this specimen's cell subset or site is: CD45RA+ positively selected. The nucleotides read TGTGCCAGCAGGACGGGCCAGACCCAAGGTTCACCCCTCCACTTT. Its translation is CASRTGQTQGSPLHF.